This T cell receptor beta chain was recovered during a study of shared clonotypes between healthy human individuals. Study context: Every donor yielded three CD4 naive, three CD4 memory, two CD8 naive and one CD8 memory plate.

The germline V and J ends were trimmed by 5 bases and 1 base, with 13 bases remaining between them. The germline CDR1 and CDR2 sequences are SGHTA and FQGNSA. The CDR3 sequence is 15 residues long. Profiled with immunoSEQ multiplex PCR; TCRdb holds only in-frame clones, not every one. The sample has some 1,400,000 clones; approximately 97% are singletons. A word on this clone: What it recognizes is unknown.

General study results and limits: Enrolling few donors narrowed the genetic and exposure-history diversity that was represented.

V gene TRBV7-2 combines with J gene TRBJ2-3; D unclear. Input material: naive CD4+ T cells sorted from blood. The subset is: CD45RA+ positively selected. The sequence was obtained from a young man in good health. CDR3 loop: CASSAYRTGTDTQYF. DNA of the CDR3: TGTGCCAGCAGCGCATACCGAACGGGCACAGATACGCAGTATTTT.